This T cell receptor (beta chain) was captured in a study of T-cell reconstitution after alpha-beta-depleted transplantation in children. Study findings and constraints: Several hundred expanded graft clones reportedly gave rise to the alpha-beta T cells present about two months after transplant. TCRbeta diversity was high at day 60 in some patients (a result of surviving recipient T cells and thymic progenitors). One year after transplant, T-cell counts and diversity came mostly from newly produced T cells.

Preparation of the TCRbeta library used unique molecular identifiers. TCRdb redid the calling of the PCR reads with MiXCR, one entry per CDR3 protein. This table has under 300,000 distinct CDR3 sequences, around 10% appearing once. Germline V gene lookup returns CDR1 SQVTM and CDR2 ANQGSEA. Between the trimmed V and J ends, which lost 6 bases and 0 bases, there was a span of 14 bases. The CDR3 has 14 residues. As to this clonotype: Its specificity is not known. A much larger clone differs from this one at a single base, so this may be a read error.

This sequence joins TRBV29-1 and TRBJ1-2; D might be TRBD1 (6 bases). The sample was peripheral blood, taken 180 days after TCRalphabeta/CD19-depleted stem cell transplant. This TCR came from a male patient between 2 and 15 years old who had a stem cell transplant for chronic granulomatous disease, so the T cells may come from the graft donor. The CDR3 here is CSVAGQWANYGYTF. The CDR3 nucleotides read TGCAGCGTAGCAGGACAGTGGGCTAACTATGGCTACACCTTC. Based on the CDR3 plus reference TRBV29-1 and TRBJ1-2, the full variable domain is SAVISQKPSRDICQRGTSLTIQCQVDSQVTMMFWYRQQPGQSLTLIATANQGSEATYESGFVIDKFPISRPNLTFSTLTVSNMSPEDSSIYLCSVAGQWANYGYTFGSGTRLTVV.